This paragraph reports one TCR beta chain. Authors' data handling: How many nucleated cells were present was estimated from reference gene primer amplification. Assay: immunoSEQ multiplex PCR; the TCRdb copy retains only in-frame clones and omits some. V and J calls plus clone size are reproduced from that table; the DNA served to infer D and trimming. The sample lists 210,000 or so clones, 70% to 90% seen once, with approximately 8% in the top ten. This CDR3 has 15 residues. V trimming: 7 bases; J trimming: 4 bases; junction bases outside the gene matches: 10. Germline V gene sequence: CDR1 LGHDT, CDR2 YNNKEL (reference sequence). This record belongs to a study of blood T cell repertoires in COVID-19. Study summary: Spain, Italy and the United States supplied samples that represented acute and convalescent COVID-19. The cDNA or gDNA used as material had been derived from T cells, B-cell-depleted T cells, or PBMCs.

This sequence was found in a woman in her forties or fifties with active or convalescent COVID-19. Sequencing was performed on peripheral blood. J is TRBJ2-3 and V is TRBV3-1 (or the pseudogene TRBV3-2), with 8 bases that match TRBD2. The CDR3, as DNA: TGTGCCAGCATCGCTCGGCGGGGGGATGCAGATACGCAGTATTTT. It yields the protein CASIARRGDADTQYF.